This TCR beta chain was found in a study of control samples from healthy donors and cancer patients (dated by TCRdb to 2018 to 2021). Preparation of the library involved the immunoSEQ multiplex PCR assay. Imported from immuneACCESS, the table was reduced by TCRdb to in-frame sequences with V and J called. These copies leave out some clones; in studies compared against another copy, an unresolved V gene accounts for under half, and the cause of the remainder is not known. The table for this sample lists around 28,000 clones; under 95% of them were counted only once. Under 15% of the sample belongs to the ten largest clones. Looking up the germline V gene yields CDR1 KGHSH and CDR2 LQKENI. V sheds 3 bases and J sheds 4 bases, leaving 8 bases between their ends. The CDR3 numbers 13 residues from cysteine through phenylalanine. Just the 39-base CDR3 DNA is kept, in frame starting at base 1. Remarks on this clone: Its target antigen remains unknown. No base qualities exist here, and no much larger clone lies one base off it.

Material for sequencing was PBMCs. The sequence joins TRBV18 to TRBJ2-3; the D segment cannot be called with confidence. The sequence was collected from a man aged 45-65 years with lung cancer. The nucleotides are TGTGCCAGCTCACCCCTGCAGGCAGATACGCAGTATTTT. Translation gives CASSPLQADTQYF.